This T cell receptor beta chain was obtained from a study of T cell responses to AZD1222 COVID-19 vaccine. For this clone: Its matching antigen is unknown.

Libraries were prepared by immunoSEQ multiplex PCR; TCRdb keeps only in-frame clonotypes and omits some of them. The sample yields 90,000 to 120,000 clones, about 89% seen once. The CDR3 runs 16 residues. Germline V gene lookup returns CDR1 SGHRS and CDR2 YFSETQ. V lost 2 bases and J lost 5, with 19 bases in between. Study-wide points: Targets within unmutated variant regions were reportedly found for nearly half of spike-specific TCRs. There were mostly white British donors and more females than males, and clonal diversity was possibly underestimated.

Sequencing used peripheral blood, obtained on day 0 of AZD1222 vaccination. The sequence derives from an adult in good health. The chain has TRBV5-1 and TRBJ2-5; possible D gene TRBD2, 6 bases. CDR3 DNA: TGCGCCAGCAGCTTTGCCCTGGTGGGGGGACCGGAGACCCAGTACTTC. As protein: CASSFALVGGPETQYF.